These T cell receptor beta chains were read from a single sample in a study of patients and donors after allogeneic stem cell transplantation. MiXCR, applied by TCRdb to the RT-PCR reads, yields one record per CDR3 protein. This sample yields roughly 940,000 distinct CDR3 sequences, of which about a sixth are seen a single time; around 6% belongs to the top ten. The sequencing input was blood, either unsorted or a sorted T cell fraction (not recorded which). The receptors derive from a human donor who was either an allogeneic HSCT recipient or a stem cell or donor lymphocyte infusion donor (not recorded which). It is not recorded whose cells these are; they may come from a transplant donor. Both conserved end residues are part of each CDR3. Fields, in order: CDR3 DNA, CDR3 protein, clone size, J gene, D gene, V gene. A D gene is named only where the DNA matches it firmly. Clone size appears in some rows only: once, few, many, or a class for an expanded clone.

DNA: TGTGCCAGCAGGAAAGCCAGGGTTGGGACTGAAGCTTTCTTT
CDR3: CASRKARVGTEAFF
size: many
J: TRBJ1-1
D: -
V: TRBV6-1

DNA: TGTGCCAGCAGTTTGGACAGGGGTAGAGGCTACACCTTC
CDR3: CASSLDRGRGYTF
size: -
J: TRBJ1-2
D: TRBD1
V: TRBV12-3/TRBV12-4

DNA: TGCGCCAGCAGCTGGGGGGACAGGGAGAACCCCGATCAGCCCCAGCATTTT
CDR3: CASSWGDRENPDQPQHF
size: -
J: TRBJ1-5
D: TRBD1
V: TRBV5-1

DNA: TGTGCCAGCAGTTCCTCGGGGGCGCGAAATAGCGGGGAGCTGTTTTTT
CDR3: CASSSSGARNSGELFF
size: many
J: TRBJ2-2
D: -
V: TRBV12-3/TRBV12-4

DNA: TGCAGTGCTAGAGCCGCGAGCGAACGAGTCGAGACCCAGTACTTC
CDR3: CSARAASERVETQYF
size: few
J: TRBJ2-5
D: -
V: TRBV20-1

DNA: TGTGCCAGCAGCCTCGGGCGCGGGACTAGCGGGAGCAATACGCAGTATTTT
CDR3: CASSLGRGTSGSNTQYF
size: -
J: TRBJ2-3
D: TRBD2
V: TRBV7-8

DNA: TGTGCCTGGATCAGGGGAGGTTACGAGCAGTACTTC
CDR3: CAWIRGGYEQYF
size: -
J: TRBJ2-7
D: -
V: TRBV30

DNA: TGCGCCAGCAGCTTGGGGCCTCTGAGCACTGAAGCTTTCTTT
CDR3: CASSLGPLSTEAFF
size: -
J: TRBJ1-1
D: -
V: TRBV5-1

DNA: TGCGCCAGCAGCCGGGGGGGGACGAGTGACACTGAAGCTTTCTTT
CDR3: CASSRGGTSDTEAFF
size: -
J: TRBJ1-1
D: -
V: TRBV5-1

DNA: TGCAGCGTTCAGGTGTGGTCTGAAGCTTTCTTT
CDR3: CSVQVWSEAFF
size: -
J: TRBJ1-1
D: -
V: TRBV29-1

DNA: TGCAGCCCAGGGACTAGCGGGAACCTATGCACAGATACGCAGTATTTT
CDR3: CSPGTSGNLCTDTQYF
size: -
J: TRBJ2-3
D: TRBD2
V: TRBV29-1

DNA: TGTGCCAGCAGTTACCGTGCGGGCATGCTCTCTGGGGCCAACGTCCTGACTTTC
CDR3: CASSYRAGMLSGANVLTF
size: -
J: TRBJ2-6
D: -
V: TRBV6-5

DNA: TGTGCCAGCAGTACTGAGTCTCTCTCGGGCGAGCAGTTCTTC
CDR3: CASSTESLSGEQFF
size: -
J: TRBJ2-1
D: -
V: TRBV2

DNA: TGTGCCAGCAGTTACTCGACAGGGAGCTCTGGAAACACCATATATTTT
CDR3: CASSYSTGSSGNTIYF
size: -
J: TRBJ1-3
D: TRBD1
V: TRBV6-5

DNA: TGTGCCACCAGACAAACGGGGAGGGTTAATGAAAAACTGTTTTTT
CDR3: CATRQTGRVNEKLFF
size: -
J: TRBJ1-4
D: -
V: TRBV15

DNA: TGTGCCAGCACCCTATCTGGGGCGAGGGATGAGCAGTTCTTC
CDR3: CASTLSGARDEQFF
size: few
J: TRBJ2-1
D: -
V: TRBV27

DNA: TGTGCCAGCAGCGCAGATAGGGACTGGGAGGGGCATGAGCAGTTCTTC
CDR3: CASSADRDWEGHEQFF
size: -
J: TRBJ2-1
D: TRBD2
V: TRBV9

DNA: TGCAGTGCTAGAGATTTGCACCCAGAGCGACATCAGCCCCAGCATTTT
CDR3: CSARDLHPERHQPQHF
size: many
J: TRBJ1-5
D: -
V: TRBV20-1

DNA: TGTGCCAGCAGAAGAAAGATCGACAGCTCCTATAATTCACCCCTCCACTTT
CDR3: CASRRKIDSSYNSPLHF
size: -
J: TRBJ1-6
D: -
V: TRBV6-1

DNA: TGTGCCAGCAGCCAAGATAGTTTGGGACACACAGAAGCTTTCTTT
CDR3: CASSQDSLGHTEAFF
size: few
J: TRBJ1-1
D: -
V: TRBV14

DNA: TGTGCCAGCAGTTGGCGGGGCCCACAGCGGACAGATACGCAGTATTTT
CDR3: CASSWRGPQRTDTQYF
size: -
J: TRBJ2-3
D: -
V: TRBV12-3/TRBV12-4

DNA: TGCAGTGCTCCTACGGACAGGGACTCCTACAATGAGCAGTTCTTC
CDR3: CSAPTDRDSYNEQFF
size: few
J: TRBJ2-1
D: TRBD1
V: TRBV20-1

DNA: TGTGCCACCAGTGCCATTGCCAATTCACCCCTCCACTTT
CDR3: CATSAIANSPLHF
size: -
J: TRBJ1-6
D: -
V: TRBV24-1